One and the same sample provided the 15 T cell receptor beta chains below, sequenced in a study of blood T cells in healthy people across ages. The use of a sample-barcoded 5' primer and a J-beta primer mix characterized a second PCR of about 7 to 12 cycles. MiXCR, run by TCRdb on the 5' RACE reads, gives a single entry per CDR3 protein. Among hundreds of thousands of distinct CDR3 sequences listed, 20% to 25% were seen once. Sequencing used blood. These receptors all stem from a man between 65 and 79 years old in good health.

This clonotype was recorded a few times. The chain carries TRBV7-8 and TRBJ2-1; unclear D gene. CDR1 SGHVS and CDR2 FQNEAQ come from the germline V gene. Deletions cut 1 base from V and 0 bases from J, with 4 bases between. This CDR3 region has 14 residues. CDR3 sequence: CASSLVDSYNEQFF. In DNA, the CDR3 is TGTGCCAGCAGCTTAGTCGACTCCTACAATGAGCAGTTCTTC.

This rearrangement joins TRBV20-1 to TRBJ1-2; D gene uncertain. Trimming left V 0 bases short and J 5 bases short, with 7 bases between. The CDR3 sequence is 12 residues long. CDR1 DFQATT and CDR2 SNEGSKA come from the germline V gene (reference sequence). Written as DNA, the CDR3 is TGCAGTGCTAGAGAACCTCCTTATGGCTACACCTTC. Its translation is CSAREPPYGYTF.

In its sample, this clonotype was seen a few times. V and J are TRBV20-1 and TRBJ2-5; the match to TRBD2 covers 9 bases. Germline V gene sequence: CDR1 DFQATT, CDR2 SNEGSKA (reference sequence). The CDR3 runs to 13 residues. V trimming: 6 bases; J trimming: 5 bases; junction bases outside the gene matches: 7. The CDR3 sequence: CSADSGSDETQYF. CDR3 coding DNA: TGCAGTGCAGATAGCGGGAGCGACGAGACCCAGTACTTC.

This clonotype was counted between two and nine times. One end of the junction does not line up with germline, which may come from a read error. The CDR3, as DNA: TGTGCCAGCAGCTCCGGGACAGGGGGCTCCAACGAGCAGTACTTC. This codes for CASSSGTGGSNEQYF. The V and J genes are TRBV28 and TRBJ2-7; 12 bases match TRBD1. Germline V lookup: CDR1 MDHEN, CDR2 SYDVKM. This CDR3 is built from 15 residues.

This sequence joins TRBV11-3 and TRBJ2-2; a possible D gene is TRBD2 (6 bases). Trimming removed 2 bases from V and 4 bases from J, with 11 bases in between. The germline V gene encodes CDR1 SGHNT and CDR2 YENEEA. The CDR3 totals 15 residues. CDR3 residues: CASSLLAAGTGELFF. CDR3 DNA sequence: TGTGCCAGCAGCTTATTAGCGGCGGGCACCGGGGAGCTGTTTTTT.

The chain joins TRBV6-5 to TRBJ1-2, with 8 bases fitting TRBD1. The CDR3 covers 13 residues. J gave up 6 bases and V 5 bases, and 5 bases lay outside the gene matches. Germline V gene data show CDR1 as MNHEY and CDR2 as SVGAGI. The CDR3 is CASSTTGGNGYTF. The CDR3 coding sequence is TGTGCCAGCAGTACCACAGGGGGTAATGGCTACACCTTC.

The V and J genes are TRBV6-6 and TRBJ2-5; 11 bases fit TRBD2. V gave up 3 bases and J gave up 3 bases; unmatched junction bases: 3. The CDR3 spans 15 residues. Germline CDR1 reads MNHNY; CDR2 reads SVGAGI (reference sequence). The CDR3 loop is CASSYVTSGKETQYF. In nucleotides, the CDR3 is TGTGCCAGCAGTTATGTGACTAGCGGGAAAGAGACCCAGTACTTC.

CDR3 nucleotide sequence: TGTGCCAGCAGCTTGACCAGGTCCGGGGAGCAGTACTTC. Amino acid sequence: CASSLTRSGEQYF. The chain has TRBV5-6 and TRBJ2-7, with unresolved D. From germline, CDR1 is SGHDT and CDR2 YYEEEE. This CDR3 is 13 amino acids long. The V end lost 1 base, the J end lost 7 bases, and 12 bases lay between the germline ends.

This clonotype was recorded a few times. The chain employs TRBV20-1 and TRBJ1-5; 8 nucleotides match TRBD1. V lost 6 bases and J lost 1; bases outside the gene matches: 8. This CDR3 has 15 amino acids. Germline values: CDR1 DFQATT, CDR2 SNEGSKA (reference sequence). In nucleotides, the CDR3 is TGCAGTGCCCCGACAGGGGCTGGAAGCAATCAGCCCCAGCATTTT. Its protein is CSAPTGAGSNQPQHF.

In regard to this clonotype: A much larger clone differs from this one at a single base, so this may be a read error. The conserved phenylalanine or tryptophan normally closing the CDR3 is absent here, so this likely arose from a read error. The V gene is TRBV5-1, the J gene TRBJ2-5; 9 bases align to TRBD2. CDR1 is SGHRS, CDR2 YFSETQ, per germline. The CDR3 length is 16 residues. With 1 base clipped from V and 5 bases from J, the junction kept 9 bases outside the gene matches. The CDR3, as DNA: TGCGCCAGCAGCTTGATGGCTAGCGGGATGGGGGAGACCCAGTACCTC. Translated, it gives CASSLMASGMGETQYL.

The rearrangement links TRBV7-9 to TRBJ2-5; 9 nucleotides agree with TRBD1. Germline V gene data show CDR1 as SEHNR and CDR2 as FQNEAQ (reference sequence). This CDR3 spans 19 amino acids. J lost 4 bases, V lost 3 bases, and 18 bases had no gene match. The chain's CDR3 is CASSLEQHHWDREVETQYF. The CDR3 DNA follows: TGTGCCAGCAGCTTGGAACAGCACCACTGGGACAGGGAGGTAGAGACCCAGTACTTC.

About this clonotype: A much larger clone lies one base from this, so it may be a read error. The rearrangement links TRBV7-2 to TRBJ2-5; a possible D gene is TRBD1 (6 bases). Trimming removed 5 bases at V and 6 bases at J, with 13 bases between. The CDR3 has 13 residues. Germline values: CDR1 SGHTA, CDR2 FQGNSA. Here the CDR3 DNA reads TGTGCCAGCAGCCAGGGGATTCTCAAGACCCAGTACTTC. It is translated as CASSQGILKTQYF.

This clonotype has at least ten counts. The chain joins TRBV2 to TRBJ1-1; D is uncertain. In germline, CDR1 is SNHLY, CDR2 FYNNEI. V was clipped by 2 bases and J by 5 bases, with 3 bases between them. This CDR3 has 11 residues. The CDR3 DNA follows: TGTGCCAGCAGTGAATGGACTGAAGCTTTCTTT. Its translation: CASSEWTEAFF.

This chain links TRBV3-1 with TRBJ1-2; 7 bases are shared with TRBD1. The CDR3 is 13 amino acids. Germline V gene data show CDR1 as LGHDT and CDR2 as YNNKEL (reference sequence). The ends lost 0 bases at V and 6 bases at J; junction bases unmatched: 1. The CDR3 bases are TGTGCCAGCAGCCAAGAACAGGGGCATGGCTACACCTTC. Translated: CASSQEQGHGYTF.

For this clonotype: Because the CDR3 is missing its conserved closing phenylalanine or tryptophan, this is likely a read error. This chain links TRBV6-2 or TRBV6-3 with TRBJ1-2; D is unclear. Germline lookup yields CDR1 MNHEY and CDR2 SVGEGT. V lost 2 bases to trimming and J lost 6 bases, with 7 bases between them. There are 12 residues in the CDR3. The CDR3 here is CASSYVANGYTL. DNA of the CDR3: TGTGCCAGCAGTTACGTAGCTAATGGCTACACCCTC.